The 4 T cell receptor beta chains reported below all come from one sample, sequenced in a study of T cell changes during pregnancy in multiple sclerosis. Profiled with immunoSEQ multiplex PCR; TCRdb holds only in-frame clones, not every one. The sample holds 70,000 or so clones, just over 90% seen once. The source material was peripheral blood, sampled in the third trimester of pregnancy. These receptors all stem from a female donor with multiple sclerosis, enrolled in a pregnancy study.

This clone was seen a single time. The junction departs from the called germline gene at one end, perhaps through a read error. Other nucleotide sequences in the sample specify the same CDR3. The J gene is TRBJ1-2, the V gene TRBV4-1, with D uncertain. There are 14 residues in the CDR3. Germline loops: CDR1 MGHRA, CDR2 YSYEKL. The CDR3 sequence is CASSQVESYVGYTF. CDR3 in DNA: TGCGCCAGTAGCCAAGTCGAGTCATATGTCGGCTACACCTTC.

The chain has TRBV7-2 and TRBJ1-2, with D possibly matching TRBD1 (5 bases). Trimming took 3 bases from V and 0 from J, leaving 14 bases between them. The CDR3 has 16 residues. CDR1 is SGHTA, CDR2 FQGNSA, per germline. For the CDR3, the DNA is TGTGCCAGCAGCTTTAGCAGGGATCGAACTAACTATGGCTACACCTTC. Translated, it gives CASSFSRDRTNYGYTF.

This rearrangement joins TRBV5-1 to TRBJ2-1; 15 bases line up with TRBD2. The CDR3 contains 15 residues. Trimming took 4 bases from V and 7 from J; bases not matched to a gene: 3. Germline values: CDR1 SGHRS, CDR2 YFSETQ. The CDR3 region is CASSGGLAGGNEQFF. CDR3 DNA sequence: TGCGCCAGCAGCGGAGGACTAGCGGGGGGGAATGAGCAGTTCTTC.

The V and J genes are TRBV6-5 and TRBJ1-1, with D possibly TRBD1 on 5 matching bases. Germline loops: CDR1 MNHEY, CDR2 SVGAGI. With 1 base removed from V and 0 bases from J, the gap between germline ends came to 9 bases. The CDR3 has 15 residues. The CDR3 loop is CASSYWRGMNTEAFF. For the CDR3, the DNA is TGTGCCAGCAGTTACTGGAGGGGAATGAACACTGAAGCTTTCTTT.